These 21 T cell receptor beta chains were all obtained from the same sample, sequenced in a study of blood T cell repertoires in COVID-19. Profiled with immunoSEQ multiplex PCR; TCRdb holds only in-frame clones, not every one. The data contain 70,000 or so clones, approximately 90% of them singletons. The specimen was peripheral blood. These TCRs come from a woman over 75 with active COVID-19.

This chain uses TRBV4-2 with TRBJ2-2; D is ambiguous. CDR1 and CDR2 (germline): LGHNA, YNFKEQ. CDR3 length: 16 residues. V lost 0 bases to trimming and J lost 0 bases, with 8 bases between them. DNA of the CDR3: TGTGCCAGCAGCCAAGACGTATCTTCGAACACCGGGGAGCTGTTTTTT. The encoded protein is CASSQDVSSNTGELFF.

V gene TRBV3-1 (or the pseudogene TRBV3-2) combines with J gene TRBJ1-6; weak D call: TRBD1 (6 bases). V dropped 2 bases and J dropped 5 bases, with 13 bases sitting between them. Germline-derived CDR1 and CDR2 are LGHDT and YNNKEL (reference sequence). The CDR3 covers 16 residues. The CDR3 reads CASSQSGQTNNSPLHF. As DNA, the CDR3 is TGTGCCAGCAGCCAAAGTGGACAGACCAATAATTCACCCCTCCACTTT.

The chain combines TRBV18 with TRBJ2-5; 9 nucleotides match TRBD1. The CDR3 runs 15 residues. V lost 0 bases and J lost 4; bases outside the gene matches: 3. The germline gives CDR1 KGHSH, CDR2 LQKENI. This chain's CDR3 is CASSPPDRGGETQYF. CDR3 coding DNA: TGTGCCAGCTCACCACCCGACAGGGGGGGAGAGACCCAGTACTTC.

The rearrangement uses TRBV7-2 and TRBJ2-1; TRBD1 matches at 9 bases. Germline V gene data show CDR1 as SGHTA and CDR2 as FQGNSA. CDR3 size: 15 residues. J gave up 5 bases and V 5 bases, and 7 bases lay outside the gene matches. CDR3 loop: CASSLTGGLDNEQFF. DNA for the CDR3: TGTGCCAGCAGCCTGACAGGGGGGCTCGACAATGAGCAGTTCTTC.

J is TRBJ2-1 and V is TRBV24-1, with D possibly TRBD2 on 6 matching bases. The germline V gene has CDR1 KGHDR and CDR2 SFDVKD. Trimming took 4 bases from V and 4 from J, leaving 16 bases between them. The CDR3 covers 16 residues. This chain's CDR3 is CATSDPLAGSYNEQFF. The CDR3 DNA is TGTGCCACCAGTGACCCACTGGCGGGATCGTACAATGAGCAGTTCTTC.

The chain links TRBV9 to TRBJ2-1, with D possibly TRBD2 on 5 matching bases. CDR1 SGDLS and CDR2 YYNGEE come from the germline V gene. The CDR3 extends over 16 amino acids. V lost 3 bases to trimming and J lost 2 bases, with 15 bases between them. The CDR3 coding sequence is TGTGCCAGCAGCGGAACCGGGATCAGTCCCTACAATGAGCAGTTCTTC. Translation: CASSGTGISPYNEQFF.

The chain links TRBV7-9 to TRBJ2-1, with 7 bases that match TRBD2. With V trimmed by 6 bases and J by 5 bases, 4 bases remained unmatched. The CDR3 consists of 13 residues. CDR1 and CDR2 (germline): SEHNR, FQNEAQ (reference sequence). This CDR3 reads CASSLLANNEQFF. CDR3 sequence (DNA): TGTGCCAGCAGTCTACTAGCGAACAATGAGCAGTTCTTC.

V and J are TRBV11-2 and TRBJ1-4; tentatively, D is TRBD1 (6 bases). CDR3 length: 18 amino acids. Germline CDR1 reads SGHAT; CDR2 reads FQNNGV. V shed 4 bases and J shed 3 bases, with 21 bases lying between them. The chain's CDR3 is CASSSRGVSARANEKLFF. The CDR3 coding sequence is TGTGCCAGCAGCTCCAGGGGAGTCTCAGCGCGCGCTAATGAAAAACTGTTTTTT.

V usage is TRBV18 and J usage is TRBJ2-6, with 8 nucleotides matching TRBD1. Germline V gene lookup returns CDR1 KGHSH and CDR2 LQKENI. Trimming removed 4 bases from V and 0 bases from J; junction bases left unmatched: 5. The CDR3 length is 17 residues. CDR3 in DNA: TGTGCCAGCTCACGGGGACAGGTCGGCTCTGGGGCCAACGTCCTGACTTTC. This gives the protein CASSRGQVGSGANVLTF.

This clone has a single count. This chain uses TRBV4-2 with TRBJ2-7; D is ambiguous. The germline gives CDR1 LGHNA, CDR2 YNFKEQ. The CDR3 runs to 14 residues. V shed 1 base and J shed 7 bases, with 14 bases lying between them. The CDR3 loop is CASSQASPWQEQYF. DNA for the CDR3: TGTGCCAGCAGCCAAGCCTCCCCGTGGCAGGAGCAGTACTTC.

This sequence joins TRBV9 and TRBJ1-5; TRBD1 is a possible D gene (5 bases). CDR3 length equals 15 residues. V shed 3 bases and J shed 0 bases, with 10 bases lying between them. Germline V gene sequence: CDR1 SGDLS, CDR2 YYNGEE. CDR3 nucleotide sequence: TGTGCCAGCAGCGCAGGGCGGGATAGCAATCAGCCCCAGCATTTT. Translation: CASSAGRDSNQPQHF.

The rearrangement joins TRBV5-1 to TRBJ2-7; the D is unclear. Trimming shortened V by 0 bases and J by 0 bases, and 4 bases separated the two germline ends. CDR1 SGHRS and CDR2 YFSETQ come from the germline V gene. CDR3 size: 13 residues. This CDR3 is CASSLASSYEQYF. As DNA, the CDR3 is TGCGCCAGCAGCTTGGCCAGCTCCTACGAGCAGTACTTC.

The gene calls are TRBV7-2 and TRBJ1-1; D possibly corresponds to TRBD1 (6 bases). This CDR3 has 13 amino acids. V was clipped by 5 bases and J by 11 bases, with 18 bases between them. Germline V gene sequence: CDR1 SGHTA, CDR2 FQGNSA. The CDR3 is CASSNGPKRGAFF. CDR3 coding DNA: TGTGCCAGCAGCAACGGCCCCAAGAGGGGGGCTTTCTTT.

The chain uses TRBV29-1 and TRBJ2-4, with D possibly TRBD2 on 7 matching bases. V gave up 1 base and J gave up 4 bases, with 11 bases separating them. Germline V gene data show CDR1 as SQVTM and CDR2 as ANQGSEA. CDR3 length equals 14 residues. The CDR3 DNA reads as TGCAGCGTTGAAGGTGGGGGGGCAAAAAACATTCAGTACTTC. Its protein is CSVEGGGAKNIQYF.

The rearrangement joins TRBV15 to TRBJ2-1; the match to TRBD2 covers 12 bases. V was pared by 5 bases and J by 8 bases, with 7 bases of the junction left unmatched. Germline V gene data show CDR1 as LNHNV and CDR2 as YYDKDF (reference sequence). This CDR3 is built from 15 residues. CDR3 nucleotide sequence: TGTGCCACCAGCGCCCGACTAGCGGGAGTCGATGAGCAGTTCTTC. Protein product: CATSARLAGVDEQFF.

The V call is TRBV5-8, the J call TRBJ1-1, with TRBD1 identical over 9 bases. V was clipped by 3 bases and J by 6 bases; unmatched bases: 12. This CDR3 region has 16 residues. The germline V gene encodes CDR1 SGHTS and CDR2 YDEGEE. CDR3 DNA: TGTGCCAGCAGCTCAAGGTACAGGGGGCGAGACTCTGAAGCTTTCTTT. Amino acid sequence: CASSSRYRGRDSEAFF.

J is TRBJ2-1 and V is TRBV27, with 15 bases lining up with TRBD2. V was clipped by 10 bases and J by 8 bases; unmatched bases: 3. The germline gives CDR1 MNHEY, CDR2 SMNVEV (reference sequence). This CDR3 has 13 amino acids. CDR3 coding DNA: TGTGCCATCGGACTAGCGGGAGGGGATGAGCAGTTCTTC. This codes for CAIGLAGGDEQFF.

This chain uses TRBV4-2 with TRBJ2-7; D is perhaps TRBD2 (9 bases). CDR1 is LGHNA and CDR2 is YNFKEQ in the germline V gene. The CDR3 has 15 amino acids. Trimming removed 7 bases at V and 0 bases at J, with 16 bases between. The CDR3 DNA reads as TGTGCCAGCACCGCGGGAGGGACAGGCTCCTACGAGCAGTACTTC. Translated: CASTAGGTGSYEQYF.

The V call is TRBV19, the J call TRBJ2-1; TRBD1 matches 9 bases. This CDR3 region has 15 residues. Germline V gene sequence: CDR1 LNHDA, CDR2 SQIVND (reference sequence). J gave up 7 bases and V 6 bases, and 10 bases lay outside the gene matches. The CDR3 here is CASRLQGTGRNEQFF. The CDR3 DNA follows: TGTGCCAGTAGGCTCCAGGGGACAGGGAGAAATGAGCAGTTCTTC.

The chain uses TRBV9 and TRBJ2-7, with 9 bases fitting TRBD1. Germline CDR1 and CDR2: SGDLS and YYNGEE. With V trimmed by 4 bases and J by 4 bases, 9 bases remained unmatched. The CDR3 runs 15 residues. This CDR3 is CASSPLWTGVYEQYF. CDR3 nucleotide sequence: TGTGCCAGCAGCCCCCTCTGGACAGGGGTTTACGAGCAGTACTTC.

The chain combines TRBV7-9 with TRBJ2-3, with 8 bases fitting TRBD1. Germline CDR1 and CDR2: SEHNR and FQNEAQ (reference sequence). The junction had 0 bases not matched to a gene; V was cut back by 1 base and J by 0 bases. CDR3 size: 15 residues. The DNA for the CDR3 is TGTGCCAGCAGCTTAGGGACAGGGAGCACAGATACGCAGTATTTT. Translating gives CASSLGTGSTDTQYF.